These 25 T cell receptor beta chains originate from one sample sequenced in a study of cytomegalovirus exposure and HLA in healthy donors. The PCR made use of 60 Vbeta and 13 Jbeta primers. The table came from immunoSEQ multiplex PCR; TCRdb's copy has only in-frame clones and leaves some out. The sample holds some 75,000 clones; around 79% are singletons and the top ten take around 6.4%. Sequenced material: PBMCs. These TCRs come from a man aged 18 to 29 in good health and CMV-seropositive.

CDR3 coding DNA: TGTGCCAGCAGCTTGGCCCGGGCGGGACAGGAGAGAAACATTCAGTACTTC. Translating it yields CASSLARAGQERNIQYF. The rearrangement joins TRBV5-4 to TRBJ2-4; TRBD1 agrees at 8 bases. Germline CDR1 SGHNT, CDR2 YYREEE (reference sequence). This CDR3 contains 17 residues. V lost 0 bases, J lost 6 bases, and 11 bases stayed unmatched.

The rearrangement uses TRBV29-1 and TRBJ2-5; 12 bases match TRBD2. V shed 6 bases and J 5 bases; nucleotides not matched to a gene: 4. The germline V gene has CDR1 SQVTM and CDR2 ANQGSEA. The CDR3 has 13 amino acids. CDR3: CSVSLAGGETQYF. For the CDR3, the DNA is TGCAGCGTGTCACTAGCGGGAGGTGAGACCCAGTACTTC.

The V call is TRBV5-1, the J call TRBJ2-7, with a weak D call TRBD1 (6 bases). The CDR3 length is 17 residues. The V end lost 4 bases, the J end lost 2 bases, and 22 bases lay between the germline ends. Germline V gene sequence: CDR1 SGHRS, CDR2 YFSETQ. The CDR3 region has the DNA TGCGCCAGCAGCGACGGTAGAGTGTCAGGGGTGACCTACGAGCAGTACTTC. Its translation: CASSDGRVSGVTYEQYF.

A single count supports this clone. V gene TRBV5-6 combines with J gene TRBJ2-7; 9 nucleotides match TRBD1. The CDR3 totals 17 residues. V lost 0 bases to trimming and J lost 0 bases; unmatched junction nucleotides: 7. The germline CDR1 and CDR2 sequences are SGHDT and YYEEEE. The CDR3 DNA is TGTGCCAGCAGCTTGGCCGCGGACAGGGGACTCTCCTACGAGCAGTACTTC. Amino acids: CASSLAADRGLSYEQYF.

V is TRBV5-1 and J is TRBJ2-7; TRBD1 is a possible D gene (6 bases). The CDR3 runs 14 residues. Trimming cost V 2 bases and J 3 bases, with 12 bases left between them. Per the germline V gene, CDR1 is SGHRS and CDR2 is YFSETQ. The CDR3 bases are TGCGCCAGCAGCTTACAGGGTCAAGGCTACGAGCAGTACTTC. This codes for CASSLQGQGYEQYF.

This clone appeared a few times. V is TRBV5-1 and J is TRBJ1-1; 8 bases are a match to TRBD1. CDR1 is SGHRS and CDR2 is YFSETQ in the germline V gene. The length of the CDR3 is 13 residues. The V gene end was trimmed by 7 bases and the J gene end by 1 base; junction bases not matched to a gene: 3. The CDR3 DNA reads as TGCGCCAGCCTCGGGACAGGGAACACTGAAGCTTTCTTT. Protein product: CASLGTGNTEAFF.

The chain recombines TRBV5-6 with TRBJ1-2; 10 bases are a match to TRBD1. The germline CDR1 and CDR2 sequences are SGHDT and YYEEEE. J lost 4 bases, V lost 3 bases, and 3 bases had no gene match. CDR3 length: 14 residues. CDR3 DNA sequence: TGTGCCAGCAGCTGGGACAGGGGCCTCTATGGCTACACCTTC. Its protein product is CASSWDRGLYGYTF.

The chain uses TRBV5-1 and TRBJ1-2; TRBD1 matches 7 bases. V lost 4 bases and J lost 7; bases outside the gene matches: 13. CDR1 and CDR2 from the germline V gene are SGHRS and YFSETQ. The CDR3 contains 15 residues. The CDR3 here is CASSTYSTGQSGYTF. The CDR3 nucleotides read TGCGCCAGCAGCACTTACTCGACGGGACAGTCTGGCTACACCTTC.

This sequence joins TRBV10-1 and TRBJ2-7; D is perhaps TRBD1 (5 bases). Looked up from germline, CDR1 is WNHNN and CDR2 is SYGVQD (reference sequence). Trimming pared 9 bases from V and 5 bases from J, leaving 23 bases between. The CDR3 spans 15 residues. Here the CDR3 reads CASSPRMTDRDEQYF. Written as DNA, the CDR3 is TGCGCCAGTTCCCCCCGAATGACCGACAGAGACGAGCAGTACTTC.

This clone has a handful of counts. The rearrangement joins TRBV9 to TRBJ2-3; possibly TRBD2 for D (6 bases). This CDR3 spans 15 amino acids. Trimming removed 4 bases at V and 3 bases at J, with 15 bases between. CDR1 and CDR2 from the germline V gene are SGDLS and YYNGEE. The CDR3 nucleotides are TGTGCCAGCAGCCCGATGACTAGGGCGACAGATACGCAGTATTTT. It codes for CASSPMTRATDTQYF.

V gene TRBV6-1 combines with J gene TRBJ2-7, with 7 bases fitting TRBD2. The CDR3 runs 13 residues. With V trimmed by 7 bases and J by 6 bases, 9 bases remained unmatched. Germline CDR1 MNHNS, CDR2 SASEGT. CDR3 protein: CASNGIIAGEQYF. DNA of the CDR3: TGTGCCAGCAATGGGATCATAGCGGGCGAGCAGTACTTC.

The J gene is TRBJ2-6, the V gene TRBV9, with D perhaps matching TRBD1 (5 bases). V was shortened by 0 bases and J by 1 base, with 8 bases between the two germline ends. The CDR3 is 16 amino acids. Looked up from germline, CDR1 is SGDLS and CDR2 is YYNGEE. Here the CDR3 DNA reads TGTGCCAGCAGCGTAGCAGGGATGTCTGGGGCCAACGTCCTGACTTTC. Its protein product is CASSVAGMSGANVLTF. The full variable domain, rest sourced from reference TRBV9 and TRBJ2-6, is DSGVTQTPKHLITATGQRVTLRCSPRSGDLSVYWYQQSLDQGLQFLIQYYNGEERAKGNILERFSAQQFPDLHSELNLSSLELGDSALYFCASSVAGMSGANVLTFGAGSRLTVL.

There are a few counts of this clone. This chain connects TRBV5-1 to TRBJ1-4, with 11 bases matching TRBD1. After removal of 3 bases from V and 6 bases from J, the junction contained 7 bases not matched to a gene. The CDR3 is 16 residues long. From germline, CDR1 is SGHRS and CDR2 YFSETQ. For the CDR3, the DNA is TGCGCCAGCAGCTCCGGACAGGGGGCAATCGATGAAAAACTGTTTTTT. This codes for CASSSGQGAIDEKLFF.

V usage is TRBV29-1 and J usage is TRBJ2-1; possibly TRBD2 for D (5 bases). Deletions cut 6 bases from V and 6 bases from J, with 15 bases between. CDR3 size: 13 residues. Per germline, CDR1 SQVTM and CDR2 ANQGSEA. The CDR3 DNA reads as TGCAGCGTACGGGATTCGGGTCCCAATGAGCAGTTCTTC. Its translation: CSVRDSGPNEQFF.

This clone was recorded a few times. Here the CDR3 reads CASSYSGEQETQYF. CDR3 DNA sequence: TGTGCCAGCAGTTATTCGGGAGAACAAGAGACCCAGTACTTC. The V call is TRBV6-5, the J call TRBJ2-5, with D possibly being TRBD2 (6 bases). Trimming left V 3 bases short and J 2 bases short, with 10 bases between. The germline V gene has CDR1 MNHEY and CDR2 SVGAGI. The CDR3 loop spans 14 amino acids.

CDR3 residues: CASSQERGLGQPQHF. The CDR3 region has the DNA TGTGCCAGCAGCCAAGAAAGGGGCTTAGGTCAGCCCCAGCATTTT. This chain joins TRBV4-2 and TRBJ1-5; TRBD1 might be the D (5 bases). The CDR3 has 15 amino acids. Germline CDR1 and CDR2: LGHNA and YNFKEQ. Deletions cut 0 bases from V and 6 bases from J, with 12 bases between.

This clone was recorded a few times. V and J are TRBV7-9 and TRBJ1-5; D gene uncertain. V was shortened by 5 bases and J by 0 bases, with 8 bases between the two germline ends. CDR1 is SEHNR and CDR2 is FQNEAQ in the germline V gene (reference sequence). The CDR3 is 14 residues long. The CDR3 DNA follows: TGTGCCAGCAGCCTAGACAATAGCAATCAGCCCCAGCATTTT. Its translation is CASSLDNSNQPQHF.

The chain links TRBV25-1 to TRBJ1-4, with D unresolved. There are 13 residues in the CDR3. Deletions cut 8 bases from V and 8 bases from J, with 15 bases between. The germline gives CDR1 MGHDK, CDR2 SYGVNS. CDR3 nucleotide sequence: TGTGCCAGCGTCCGGGATCTCGGGGAAAAACTGTTTTTT. Its translation is CASVRDLGEKLFF. Looking up the rest from reference TRBV25-1 and TRBJ1-4 gives the full variable domain: EADIYQTPRYLVIGTGKKITLECSQTMGHDKMYWYQQDPGMELHLIHYSYGVNSTEKGDLSSESTVSRIRTEHFPLTLESARPSHTSQYLCASVRDLGEKLFFGSGTQLSVL.

This clone has only a few counts. The chain uses TRBV2 and TRBJ1-4, with D unclear. This CDR3 has 11 amino acids. Deletions cut 5 bases from V and 10 bases from J, with 8 bases between. CDR1 is SNHLY and CDR2 is FYNNEI in the germline V gene. The CDR3 reads CASSPLGKLFF. The CDR3 DNA follows: TGTGCCAGCAGTCCCCTCGGAAAACTGTTTTTT.

V is TRBV7-9 and J is TRBJ2-3; TRBD2 matches at 8 bases. Germline CDR1 is SEHNR and CDR2 is FQNEAQ (reference sequence). This CDR3 is 16 amino acids long. The V segment lost 3 bases and the J segment 5 bases; nucleotides outside the gene matches: 10. CDR3 loop: CASSFADGGARDTQYF. The CDR3 DNA sequence: TGTGCCAGCAGCTTTGCGGACGGGGGGGCGAGAGATACGCAGTATTTT.

The genes are TRBV6-1 and TRBJ2-7, with a tentative D call TRBD2 (5 bases). CDR1 and CDR2 from the germline V gene are MNHNS and SASEGT. This CDR3 contains 11 residues. V lost 4 bases and J lost 6, with 7 bases in between. This CDR3 reads CASSVAGEQYF. The CDR3 bases are TGTGCCAGCAGTGTTGCGGGCGAGCAGTACTTC.

This clone was detected a few times. The V and J genes are TRBV29-1 and TRBJ2-1; 15 nucleotides line up with TRBD2. V was pared by 4 bases and J by 6 bases, with 7 bases of the junction left unmatched. The CDR3 has 16 residues. The germline V gene has CDR1 SQVTM and CDR2 ANQGSEA. CDR3: CSVGLGLAGGSNEQFF. The CDR3 nucleotides are TGCAGCGTTGGATTGGGACTAGCGGGAGGTTCCAATGAGCAGTTCTTC.

The chain is built from TRBV7-9 and TRBJ1-1, with no clear D. The length of the CDR3 is 13 residues. The germline V gene has CDR1 SEHNR and CDR2 FQNEAQ (reference sequence). V was shortened by 5 bases and J by 3 bases, with 10 bases between the two germline ends. CDR3 amino acids: CASSPPLYTEAFF. The CDR3 DNA reads as TGTGCCAGCAGCCCCCCCCTTTACACTGAAGCTTTCTTT.

The rearrangement joins TRBV5-1 to TRBJ2-7; TRBD2 matches at 7 bases. There are 14 residues in the CDR3. J gave up 7 bases and V 3 bases, and 10 bases lay outside the gene matches. Germline assignment: CDR1 SGHRS and CDR2 YFSETQ. This CDR3 is CASSYGAGTVEQYF. CDR3 in DNA: TGCGCCAGCAGCTACGGAGCGGGAACGGTGGAGCAGTACTTC.

The DNA of the CDR3 is TGTGCCAGCAGGGCCCAGTATGGCTACACCTTC. Protein: CASRAQYGYTF. J is TRBJ1-2 and V is TRBV28; unclear D gene. The V and J ends lost 6 bases and 5 bases respectively, with 7 bases between them. There are 11 residues in the CDR3. The V gene's germline CDR1 is MDHEN and CDR2 SYDVKM.